The sequence of this TCR beta chain was determined in a study of T cell repertoires in cytomegalovirus infection. This clonotype was seen many times. Its antigen is not identified. Trimming shortened V by 10 bases and J by 11 bases, and 15 bases separated the two germline ends. Germline values: CDR1 MDHEN, CDR2 SYDVKM. CDR3 length: 11 amino acids. Study-wide results and caveats: HLA-C-restricted CMV-specific TCR beta clonotypes prevailed in the ex vivo response.

Each CDR3 protein gets one entry after TCRdb re-called the reads with MiXCR. The sample lists 250,000 to 300,000 distinct CDR3 sequences, about a quarter occurring once. The V call is TRBV28, the J call TRBJ2-1; no firm D call. This TCR derives from a human donor in good health (CMV status not recorded). Some clones in this sample may be carry-over from other donors' samples. Sequencing was done on a sample of PBMCs. The CDR3 DNA follows: TGTGCCACCAAAGACCCTTTGCAGCAGTTCTTC. Translation: CATKDPLQQFF. The full variable domain, its missing parts supplied by reference TRBV28 and TRBJ2-1, is DVKVTQSSRYLVKRTGEKVFLECVQDMDHENMFWYRQDPGLGLRLIYFSYDVKMKEKGDIPEGYSVSREKKERFSLILESASTNQTSMYLCATKDPLQQFFGPGTRLTVL.